This entry lists 30 T cell receptor beta chains sequenced from one sample in a study of cytomegalovirus exposure and HLA in healthy donors. PCR involved 60 Vbeta and 13 Jbeta primers. Clones were read by immunoSEQ multiplex PCR, and TCRdb kept only the in-frame ones, dropping some. Of 140,000 or so clones listed, around 10% are singletons. Input material: PBMCs. These receptor sequences come from a male donor in good health and CMV-seronegative.

The V and J genes are TRBV7-8 and TRBJ2-7; TRBD1 aligns across 7 bases. After removal of 5 bases from V and 0 bases from J, the junction contained 13 bases not matched to a gene. CDR1 and CDR2 from the germline V gene are SGHVS and FQNEAQ. CDR3 length equals 17 residues. CDR3 loop: CASSPDPTGRSSYEQYF. DNA for the CDR3: TGTGCCAGCAGCCCCGACCCGACAGGGCGAAGCTCCTACGAGCAGTACTTC. The variable domain in full, with the rest retrieved from reference TRBV7-8 and TRBJ2-7, is GAGVSQSPRYKVAKRGQDVALRCDPISGHVSLFWYQQALGQGPEFLTYFQNEAQLDKSGLPSDRFFAERPEGSVSTLKIQRTQQEDSAVYLCASSPDPTGRSSYEQYFGPGTRLTVT.

This clone has a handful of counts. The chain has TRBV9 and TRBJ1-2; no definite D call. Trimming left V 0 bases short and J 6 bases short, with 6 bases between. Germline loops: CDR1 SGDLS, CDR2 YYNGEE. The CDR3 has 12 residues. The chain's CDR3 is CASSVAGHGYTF. The CDR3 DNA is TGTGCCAGCAGCGTAGCTGGCCATGGCTACACCTTC.

The sample holds a few counts of this clone. The chain combines TRBV29-1 with TRBJ2-2, with D hard to call. This CDR3 has 14 residues. V was pared by 0 bases and J by 1 base, with 6 bases between. In germline, CDR1 is SQVTM, CDR2 ANQGSEA. The CDR3 region is CSVEDRQNTGELFF. The CDR3 region has the DNA TGCAGCGTTGAAGATCGACAGAACACCGGGGAGCTGTTTTTT.

The chain links TRBV4-3 to TRBJ1-2; weak D call: TRBD1 (5 bases). Germline V gene lookup returns CDR1 LGHNA and CDR2 YSLEER. With 0 bases removed from V and 8 bases from J, the gap between germline ends came to 16 bases. The CDR3 has 15 residues. The CDR3 DNA follows: TGCGCCAGCAGCCAAGATCAGGGAGGGAGCTACGGCTACACCTTC. Translating gives CASSQDQGGSYGYTF.

The rearrangement links TRBV28 to TRBJ2-5, with no clear D. The J call may be mistaken, given a closer DNA end match to TRBJ2-7. CDR3 length equals 12 residues. Germline values: CDR1 MDHEN, CDR2 SYDVKM. CDR3 DNA sequence: TGTGCCAGCAGTTTCCTCAACTACGAGCAGTACTTC. Translation: CASSFLNYEQYF.

The table lists this clone with a few counts. The chain joins TRBV19 to TRBJ2-1; 9 bases align to TRBD1. The CDR3 has 15 amino acids. After removal of 2 bases from V and 8 bases from J, the junction contained 7 bases not matched to a gene. Looked up from germline, CDR1 is LNHDA and CDR2 is SQIVND (reference sequence). The CDR3 DNA reads as TGTGCCAGTAGTATAATGGGACAGGGCGACCATGAGCAGTTCTTC. Protein product: CASSIMGQGDHEQFF. The variable domain in full, with the rest retrieved from reference TRBV19 and TRBJ2-1, is DGGITQSPKYLFRKEGQNVTLSCEQNLNHDAMYWYRQDPGQGLRLIYYSQIVNDFQKGDIAEGYSVSREKKESFPLTVTSAQKNPTAFYLCASSIMGQGDHEQFFGPGTRLTVL.

This clone was counted a few times. The chain combines TRBV6-5 with TRBJ2-1, with D possibly being TRBD2 (5 bases). Germline V lookup: CDR1 MNHEY, CDR2 SVGAGI. The V gene lost 0 bases and the J gene lost 15 bases, with 15 bases spanning the gap. The CDR3 length is 13 residues. CDR3 in DNA: TGTGCCAGCAGTTACTCCGCCGGGTCCGAGGGGTTCTTC. Its protein product is CASSYSAGSEGFF.

This clone has just a few counts. Here the CDR3 reads CASSLEEGSTEAFF. The CDR3 DNA follows: TGTGCCAGCAGCTTAGAGGAGGGGAGTACGGAAGCTTTCTTT. The chain links TRBV7-6 to TRBJ1-1, with D possibly being TRBD1 (5 bases). This CDR3 contains 14 residues. Between the trimmed V and J ends, which lost 1 base and 8 bases, there was a span of 14 bases. Germline-derived CDR1 and CDR2 are SGHVS and FNYEAQ. Together with reference TRBV7-6 and TRBJ1-1, the CDR3 gives the full variable domain: GAGVSQSPRYKVTKRGQDVALRCDPISGHVSLYWYRQALGQGPEFLTYFNYEAQQDKSGLPNDRFSAERPEGSISTLTIQRTEQRDSAMYRCASSLEEGSTEAFFGQGTRLTVV.

This clone has just a few counts. V gene TRBV13 combines with J gene TRBJ1-1, with unresolved D. The germline CDR1 and CDR2 sequences are PRHDT and FYEKMQ (reference sequence). The CDR3 runs 13 residues. The germline V and J ends were trimmed by 4 bases and 0 bases, with 6 bases remaining between them. The CDR3 here is CASSSELNTEAFF. CDR3 bases: TGTGCCAGCAGCTCGGAGTTGAACACTGAAGCTTTCTTT.

The chain employs TRBV4-3 and TRBJ2-7, with 8 bases matching TRBD2. Germline CDR1 reads LGHNA; CDR2 reads YSLEER. V was pared by 2 bases and J by 2 bases, with 8 bases of the junction left unmatched. The CDR3 has 16 residues. The CDR3 DNA is TGCGCCAGCAGCCAAATGGTATCGACTAGCGCCTACGAGCAGTACTTC. Translating gives CASSQMVSTSAYEQYF.

In this sample, this clone turned up a few times. The rearrangement joins TRBV5-4 to TRBJ2-5, with TRBD1 matching 12 bases. Germline CDR1 and CDR2: SGHNT and YYREEE (reference sequence). V trimming: 5 bases; J trimming: 5 bases; junction bases outside the gene matches: 7. The CDR3 extends over 15 amino acids. The CDR3 sequence is CASSSGTGGSETQYF. Here the CDR3 DNA reads TGTGCCAGCAGTTCCGGGACAGGGGGCTCCGAGACCCAGTACTTC.

This clone has only a few counts. The rearrangement links TRBV28 to TRBJ1-1; D may be TRBD1 (5 bases). The CDR3 runs to 14 residues. Trimming stripped 6 bases from V and 4 bases from J, with 15 bases between. CDR1 and CDR2 (germline): MDHEN, SYDVKM. CDR3 sequence reads: CASRGGGDSTEAFF. DNA of the CDR3: TGTGCCAGCAGGGGGGGTGGGGATAGCACTGAAGCTTTCTTT.

This clone appeared a few times. The germline gene is not matched at one end of the junction; a read error may be the cause. The CDR3 sequence: CASSLAGDSYGQYF. CDR3 nucleotide sequence: TGTGCCAGCAGCTTGGCGGGTGACTCCTACGGGCAGTACTTC. The chain uses TRBV5-5 and TRBJ2-7; D not resolved. The germline V gene has CDR1 SGHKS and CDR2 YYEKEE (reference sequence). The CDR3 has 14 amino acids. Full variable domain (outside the CDR3, taken from reference TRBV5-5 and TRBJ2-7): DAGVTQSPTHLIKTRGQQVTLRCSPISGHKSVSWYQQVLGQGPQFIFQYYEKEERGRGNFPDRFSARQFPNYSSELNVNALLLGDSALYLCASSLAGDSYGQYFGPGTRLTVT.

The chain links TRBV4-3 to TRBJ2-3; 8 bases match TRBD2. The CDR3 sequence is 18 residues long. The V gene's germline CDR1 is LGHNA and CDR2 YSLEER. J gave up 1 base and V 3 bases, and 12 bases lay outside the gene matches. The CDR3 DNA follows: TGCGCCAGCAGCCAGGAAGGGGGAAGGCGGGGGGGCACAGATACGCAGTATTTT. This encodes CASSQEGGRRGGTDTQYF.

This clone was seen a few times. The J gene is TRBJ1-2, the V gene TRBV4-1; 9 bases agree with TRBD1. Germline assignment: CDR1 MGHRA and CDR2 YSYEKL. V was clipped by 3 bases and J by 8 bases; unmatched bases: 13. CDR3 length: 16 residues. The DNA for the CDR3 is TGCGCCAGCAGCCAGGTTCATGCGGGACAGGGCAGGGGCTACACCTTC. Protein: CASSQVHAGQGRGYTF.

The chain carries TRBV29-1 and TRBJ1-4; 7 positions agree with TRBD1. The germline CDR1 and CDR2 sequences are SQVTM and ANQGSEA. The V segment lost 7 bases and the J segment 8 bases; nucleotides outside the gene matches: 10. The CDR3 contains 13 residues. The CDR3: CSGRQGGGEKLFF. The CDR3, as DNA: TGCAGCGGAAGACAGGGAGGAGGGGAAAAACTGTTTTTT.

The rearrangement links TRBV6-5 to TRBJ1-5; tentative D call: TRBD1 (5 bases). The CDR3 extends over 15 amino acids. V was cut by 8 bases and J by 2 bases, with 16 bases left in between. Looked up from germline, CDR1 is MNHEY and CDR2 is SVGAGI. The DNA for the CDR3 is TGTGCCAGCGCTACAAGGGGTTCGGGCAATCAGCCCCAGCATTTT. Translating gives CASATRGSGNQPQHF.

This clone was detected only a few times. The chain is built from TRBV19 and TRBJ2-5; tentatively, D is TRBD2 (5 bases). Germline V gene data show CDR1 as LNHDA and CDR2 as SQIVND (reference sequence). This CDR3 has 13 residues. Trimming pared 5 bases from V and 5 bases from J, leaving 12 bases between. The CDR3 bases are TGTGCCAGTAGTCCGGGGAAAGGGGAGACCCAGTACTTC. Its translation is CASSPGKGETQYF.

Of note for this clone: In the same sample, other DNA sequences code for this CDR3. The V and J genes are TRBV2 and TRBJ1-5, with D maybe TRBD1 (5 bases). The CDR3 contains 17 residues. In germline, CDR1 is SNHLY, CDR2 FYNNEI. Trimming left V 5 bases short and J 4 bases short, with 21 bases between. The CDR3 DNA is TGTGCCAGCAGTCTACCGCCAACAGGCTATAGTAATCAGCCCCAGCATTTT. Protein product: CASSLPPTGYSNQPQHF. The entire variable domain, with the rest obtained from reference TRBV2 and TRBJ1-5, is as follows: EPEVTQTPSHQVTQMGQEVILRCVPISNHLYFYWYRQILGQKVEFLVSFYNNEISEKSEIFDDQFSVERPDGSNFTLKIRSTKLEDSAMYFCASSLPPTGYSNQPQHFGDGTRLSIL.

This clone came up a few times. In nucleotides, the CDR3 is TGTGCCAGCAGGAGACAAGTTAATCAGCCCCAGCATTTT. Protein: CASRRQVNQPQHF. The chain carries TRBV2 and TRBJ1-5; D uncertain. Germline V gene sequence: CDR1 SNHLY, CDR2 FYNNEI. The germline V and J ends were trimmed by 6 bases and 4 bases, with 10 bases remaining between them. There are 13 residues in the CDR3.

The chain carries TRBV13 and TRBJ2-1, with 9 bases lining up with TRBD2. The germline V gene encodes CDR1 PRHDT and CDR2 FYEKMQ (reference sequence). V shed 0 bases and J 3 bases; nucleotides not matched to a gene: 3. This CDR3 has 16 amino acids. The CDR3 DNA reads TGTGCCAGCAGCTTAGGTCCGCGGGGGGGCTACAATGAGCAGTTCTTC. This translates into CASSLGPRGGYNEQFF.

Only a few counts were recorded for this clone. The chain recombines TRBV28 with TRBJ1-2; 11 bases align to TRBD1. Trimming took 2 bases from V and 3 from J; bases not matched to a gene: 8. The CDR3 spans 17 residues. Germline-derived CDR1 and CDR2 are MDHEN and SYDVKM. The CDR3 bases are TGTGCCAGCAGTTTAGTCCGGACAGGGGGCTTGTACTATGGCTACACCTTC. Translation gives CASSLVRTGGLYYGYTF.

This clone was picked up a small number of times. The chain carries TRBV7-2 and TRBJ2-5; tentatively, D is TRBD2 (6 bases). Trimming cost V 6 bases and J 5 bases, with 16 bases left between them. This CDR3 has 14 amino acids. Germline loops: CDR1 SGHTA, CDR2 FQGNSA. CDR3 sequence reads: CASRLKGGGETQYF. The CDR3 nucleotides are TGTGCCAGCAGACTTAAGGGAGGCGGGGAGACCCAGTACTTC. Using reference TRBV7-2 and TRBJ2-5 for the parts outside the CDR3, the full variable domain is GAGVSQSPSNKVTEKGKDVELRCDPISGHTALYWYRQSLGQGLEFLIYFQGNSAPDKSGLPSDRFSAERTGGSVSTLTIQRTQQEDSAVYLCASRLKGGGETQYFGPGTRLLVL.

This clone has a handful of counts. V and J are TRBV30 and TRBJ2-5; D unresolved. The V and J ends lost 1 base and 7 bases respectively, with 13 bases between them. Germline CDR1 GTSNPN, CDR2 SVGIG (reference sequence). The CDR3 covers 13 residues. CDR3 DNA: TGTGCCTGGAGTGACTATGGGTCGGGGACCCAGTACTTC. Residues: CAWSDYGSGTQYF.

This clone was seen more than once but under ten times. The CDR3 here is CAWGSVYEQYF. The CDR3 DNA sequence: TGTGCCTGGGGTAGCGTGTACGAGCAGTACTTC. The V and J genes are TRBV30 and TRBJ2-7, with a tentative D call TRBD2 (5 bases). V was shortened by 5 bases and J by 4 bases, with 9 bases between the two germline ends. The CDR3 consists of 11 residues. Per the germline V gene, CDR1 is GTSNPN and CDR2 is SVGIG (reference sequence).

This clone was counted only a few times. The chain combines TRBV5-6 with TRBJ1-6; D not resolved. Germline assignment: CDR1 SGHDT and CDR2 YYEEEE. The CDR3 loop spans 14 amino acids. V was trimmed by 0 bases and J by 6 bases, leaving 7 bases between them. The CDR3 DNA reads as TGTGCCAGCAGCTTGGTTGGCAGTAATTCACCCCTCCACTTT. This encodes CASSLVGSNSPLHF.

This clone was detected a few times. This chain joins TRBV6-6 and TRBJ2-1; 8 bases align to TRBD2. CDR1 is MNHNY, CDR2 SVGAGI, per germline (reference sequence). CDR3 size: 16 residues. With 4 bases clipped from V and 2 bases from J, the junction kept 7 bases outside the gene matches. The CDR3 region is CASSFLNSGTYNEQFF. The CDR3, as DNA: TGTGCCAGCAGTTTCCTCAATAGCGGGACCTACAATGAGCAGTTCTTC.

This clone was counted between two and nine times. The chain is built from TRBV28 and TRBJ1-1, with TRBD1 matching over 9 bases. Trimming took 1 base from V and 5 from J; bases not matched to a gene: 2. From germline, CDR1 is MDHEN and CDR2 SYDVKM. The CDR3 consists of 14 residues. This chain's CDR3 is CASSLSDRGTEAFF. The CDR3, as DNA: TGTGCCAGCAGTTTATCGGACAGGGGAACTGAAGCTTTCTTT.

This clone was picked up a small number of times. The V gene is TRBV14, the J gene TRBJ2-1; 12 nucleotides align to TRBD2. J was trimmed by 0 bases and V by 8 bases; bases with no gene match: 8. Germline assignment: CDR1 SGHDN and CDR2 FVKESK. This CDR3 has 17 amino acids. DNA for the CDR3: TGTGCCAGCGCCGGACTAGCGGGGATTAGCTCCTACAATGAGCAGTTCTTC. It yields the protein CASAGLAGISSYNEQFF. The full variable domain, its missing parts supplied by reference TRBV14 and TRBJ2-1, is EAGVTQFPSHSVIEKGQTVTLRCDPISGHDNLYWYRRVMGKEIKFLLHFVKESKQDESGMPNNRFLAERTGGTYSTLKVQPAELEDSGVYFCASAGLAGISSYNEQFFGPGTRLTVL.

This clone was detected only a few times. The chain employs TRBV19 and TRBJ1-5; the match to TRBD1 covers 10 bases. The V segment lost 5 bases and the J segment 1 base; nucleotides outside the gene matches: 5. Germline values: CDR1 LNHDA, CDR2 SQIVND (reference sequence). This CDR3 spans 16 amino acids. CDR3 amino acids: CASSGDRGMSNQPQHF. CDR3 coding DNA: TGTGCCAGTAGTGGGGACAGGGGAATGAGCAATCAGCCCCAGCATTTT.